This TCR beta chain came from a study of blood T cell repertoires in COVID-19. Across the study: COVID-19 samples collected from the United States, Italy and Spain covered acute and convalescent phases.

A single count supports this clone. Deletions cut 2 bases from V and 2 bases from J, with 8 bases between. Germline assignment: CDR1 SGHRS and CDR2 YFSETQ. CDR3 length: 14 amino acids. Assay used: immunoSEQ multiplex PCR; TCRdb lists only in-frame clones, some missing. In the table there are 240,000 or so clones, roughly 88% of which are singletons. The receptor comes from a woman aged 45-59 years who had recovered from COVID-19. Sequenced input: PBMCs or T cells enriched from blood (not recorded which). This chain joins TRBV5-1 and TRBJ2-1; D is possibly TRBD2 (6 bases). Here the CDR3 reads CASSLGGAYNEQFF. CDR3 in DNA: TGCGCCAGCAGCTTAGGAGGGGCCTACAATGAGCAGTTCTTC.